This is a list of T cell receptor beta chains from one sample in a study of shared clonotypes between healthy human individuals. The method was immunoSEQ multiplex PCR; TCRdb's version includes in-frame clones alone and lacks a portion of them. The table records 950,000 to 1,300,000 clones, about 70% of them present only once. Sequencing was carried out using memory CD4+ T cells sorted from blood. The receptor set was obtained from a man aged 18 to 29 in good health. Each CDR3 is given with its conserved first and last residue. The D gene is left open where the match is weak. Some rows have no size entry. The others give once, few or many, or a class for an expanded clone.

v_call: TRBV27
d_call: -
j_call: TRBJ2-6
clone_size: -
cdr3_nt: TGTGCCAGCAGCCCCTTGCCCGGGGCCAACGTCCTGACTTTC
cdr3_aa: CASSPLPGANVLTF

v_call: TRBV2
d_call: TRBD1
j_call: TRBJ1-2
clone_size: -
cdr3_nt: TGTGCCAGCAGTGAGGCGGGACAGGTCCTCTCCTCCGTTGGCTACACCTTC
cdr3_aa: CASSEAGQVLSSVGYTF

v_call: TRBV7-2
d_call: TRBD1
j_call: TRBJ1-4
clone_size: -
cdr3_nt: TGTGCCAGCAGCCCCCGGGACAGGAGGGGAAAACTGTTTTTT
cdr3_aa: CASSPRDRRGKLFF

v_call: TRBV2
d_call: -
j_call: TRBJ1-5
clone_size: -
cdr3_nt: TGTGCCAGCAGTGGGGGCAGAAATAATCAGCCCCAGCATTTT
cdr3_aa: CASSGGRNNQPQHF

v_call: TRBV6-4
d_call: -
j_call: TRBJ2-5
clone_size: -
cdr3_nt: TGTGCCAGCAGTAGGGGTCTGGGGGAGACCCAGTACTTC
cdr3_aa: CASSRGLGETQYF

v_call: TRBV11-3
d_call: -
j_call: TRBJ2-7
clone_size: -
cdr3_nt: TGTGCCAGCAGCTTAAGGGCAGGGCCCTCCTACGAGCAGTACTTC
cdr3_aa: CASSLRAGPSYEQYF

v_call: TRBV4-3
d_call: -
j_call: TRBJ2-2
clone_size: -
cdr3_nt: TGCGCCAGCAGCCAAGATTTAAGGGGGATGGTCGGGGAGCTGTTTTTT
cdr3_aa: CASSQDLRGMVGELFF

v_call: TRBV5-4
d_call: TRBD2
j_call: TRBJ2-5
clone_size: -
cdr3_nt: TGTGCCAGCAGCTTGGGAGCGGGAGGGCCTTTAGAGACCCAGTACTTC
cdr3_aa: CASSLGAGGPLETQYF

v_call: TRBV6-5
d_call: -
j_call: TRBJ1-3
clone_size: -
cdr3_nt: TGTGCCAGCAGACTCGGACCCACCCCTGGAAACACCATATATTTT
cdr3_aa: CASRLGPTPGNTIYF

v_call: TRBV4-2
d_call: -
j_call: TRBJ1-6
clone_size: once
cdr3_nt: TGTGCCAGCAGCCAAGAGCCTTTTTCACCCCTCCACTTT
cdr3_aa: CASSQEPFSPLHF

v_call: TRBV29-1
d_call: -
j_call: TRBJ2-5
clone_size: -
cdr3_nt: TGCAGCGTTGACGGGGGCGAGACCCAGTACTTC
cdr3_aa: CSVDGGETQYF

v_call: TRBV6-1
d_call: -
j_call: TRBJ1-5
clone_size: -
cdr3_nt: TGTGCCAGCAGTGAAGCGAGGCAAGGTCAGCCCCAGCATTTT
cdr3_aa: CASSEARQGQPQHF

v_call: TRBV11-2
d_call: TRBD1
j_call: TRBJ1-1
clone_size: -
cdr3_nt: TGTGCCAGCAGCTTTGGGACAGGGAACACTGAAGCTTTCTTT
cdr3_aa: CASSFGTGNTEAFF

v_call: TRBV2
d_call: TRBD2
j_call: TRBJ2-3
clone_size: -
cdr3_nt: TGTGCCAGCACTGGGGGAAGGCAACTAGCGGGAGATACGCAGTATTTT
cdr3_aa: CASTGGRQLAGDTQYF

v_call: TRBV5-4
d_call: -
j_call: TRBJ1-1
clone_size: -
cdr3_nt: TGTGCCAGCAGCCTAAGGGGGGTGAACACTGAAGCTTTCTTT
cdr3_aa: CASSLRGVNTEAFF

v_call: TRBV11-2
d_call: -
j_call: TRBJ1-2
clone_size: -
cdr3_nt: TGTGCCAGCAGCTCCCGGGGTAGCTATGGCTACACCTTC
cdr3_aa: CASSSRGSYGYTF

v_call: TRBV4-1
d_call: -
j_call: TRBJ2-7
clone_size: -
cdr3_nt: TGCGCCAGCAGCCAAGATTCGGGGACTTCCCCTGGCGAGCAGTACTTC
cdr3_aa: CASSQDSGTSPGEQYF

v_call: TRBV9
d_call: TRBD1
j_call: TRBJ1-3
clone_size: -
cdr3_nt: TGTGCCAGCAGCGCCCCCGGGACAGGGACTGGAAACACCATATATTTT
cdr3_aa: CASSAPGTGTGNTIYF

v_call: TRBV6-1
d_call: TRBD1
j_call: TRBJ1-5
clone_size: -
cdr3_nt: TGTGCCAGCAGTGGCCTTAGGGGCAAACAGGGGGTCGGGCCCCAGCATTTT
cdr3_aa: CASSGLRGKQGVGPQHF

v_call: TRBV5-1
d_call: TRBD1
j_call: TRBJ1-4
clone_size: few
cdr3_nt: TGCGCCAGCAGCCATGATCCTGGACAGGCCCCACGTGAAAAACTGTTTTTT
cdr3_aa: CASSHDPGQAPREKLFF

v_call: TRBV5-1
d_call: TRBD1
j_call: TRBJ1-1
clone_size: -
cdr3_nt: TGCGCCAGCAGTTCAAACAGGGGGCCGGGGAACACTGAAGCTTTCTTT
cdr3_aa: CASSSNRGPGNTEAFF

v_call: TRBV19
d_call: -
j_call: TRBJ1-3
clone_size: -
cdr3_nt: TGTGCCAGCTGGGCTTCTGGAAACACCATATATTTT
cdr3_aa: CASWASGNTIYF

v_call: TRBV11-2
d_call: TRBD1
j_call: TRBJ2-7
clone_size: -
cdr3_nt: TGTGCCAGCAGCTTTTCCGGGACAGAATACGAGCAGTACTTC
cdr3_aa: CASSFSGTEYEQYF

v_call: TRBV5-1
d_call: TRBD1
j_call: TRBJ1-2
clone_size: -
cdr3_nt: TGCGCCAGCAGCTTCGGGGGACAGGTCTATGGCTACACCTTC
cdr3_aa: CASSFGGQVYGYTF

v_call: TRBV5-6
d_call: -
j_call: TRBJ2-1
clone_size: -
cdr3_nt: TGTGCCAGCAGCTTGGAGGAGCGGAACTACAATGAGCAGTTCTTC
cdr3_aa: CASSLEERNYNEQFF

v_call: TRBV7-2
d_call: TRBD1
j_call: TRBJ1-2
clone_size: -
cdr3_nt: TGTGCCAGCAGCTTCTCTCCACAGGGGGATGGCTACACCTTC
cdr3_aa: CASSFSPQGDGYTF